This T cell receptor beta chain was documented in a study of control samples from healthy donors and cancer patients. Profiling relied on immunoSEQ multiplex PCR, and the TCRdb table lists in-frame clones only, not all of them. The table lists approximately 160,000 clones, under 95% of them singletons. With 8 bases removed from V and 1 base from J, the gap between germline ends came to 8 bases. This CDR3 spans 12 amino acids. The germline V gene encodes CDR1 PRHDT and CDR2 FYEKMQ (reference sequence). This receptor was obtained from a woman younger than 30 in good health. Sequenced sample: blood. The chain employs TRBV13 and TRBJ1-1; D is uncertain. As DNA, the CDR3 is TGTGCCAGCTCCATAGCGAACACTGAAGCTTTCTTT. Translating gives CASSIANTEAFF.